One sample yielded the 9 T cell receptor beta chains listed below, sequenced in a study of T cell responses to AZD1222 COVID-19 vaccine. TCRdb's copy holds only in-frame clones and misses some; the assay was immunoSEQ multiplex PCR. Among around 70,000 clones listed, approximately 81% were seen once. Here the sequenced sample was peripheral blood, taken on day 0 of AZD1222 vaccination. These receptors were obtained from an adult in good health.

CDR3 amino acids: CAWSPGGEGNQPQHF. In DNA form, the CDR3 reads TGTGCCTGGAGTCCAGGGGGTGAGGGCAATCAGCCCCAGCATTTT. The chain combines TRBV30 with TRBJ1-5; 7 positions match TRBD1. Germline CDR1 is GTSNPN and CDR2 is SVGIG (reference sequence). The trim removed 2 bases at V and 2 bases at J, leaving 6 bases unmatched. The CDR3 consists of 15 residues.

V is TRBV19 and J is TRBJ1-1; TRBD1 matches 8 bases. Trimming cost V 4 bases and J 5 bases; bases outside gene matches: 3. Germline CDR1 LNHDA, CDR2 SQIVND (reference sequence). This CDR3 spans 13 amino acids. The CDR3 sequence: CASSTRDRTEAFF. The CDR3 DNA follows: TGTGCCAGTAGTACCCGGGACAGGACTGAAGCTTTCTTT.

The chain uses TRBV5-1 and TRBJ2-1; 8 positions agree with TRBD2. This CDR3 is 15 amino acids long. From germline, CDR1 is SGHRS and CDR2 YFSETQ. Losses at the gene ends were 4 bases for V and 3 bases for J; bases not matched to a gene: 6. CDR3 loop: CASSSDTSGYNEQFF. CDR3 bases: TGCGCCAGCAGCAGCGATACTAGCGGCTACAATGAGCAGTTCTTC.

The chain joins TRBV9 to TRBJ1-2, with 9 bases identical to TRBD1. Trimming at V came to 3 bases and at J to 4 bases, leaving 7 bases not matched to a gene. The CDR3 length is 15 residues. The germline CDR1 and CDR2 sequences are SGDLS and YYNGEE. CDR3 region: CASSGGDRAIYGYTF. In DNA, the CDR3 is TGTGCCAGCAGCGGAGGGGACAGGGCCATCTATGGCTACACCTTC.

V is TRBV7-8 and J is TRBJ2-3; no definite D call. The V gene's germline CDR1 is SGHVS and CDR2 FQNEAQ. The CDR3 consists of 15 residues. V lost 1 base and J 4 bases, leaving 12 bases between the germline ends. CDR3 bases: TGTGCCAGCAGCTTAGAAGCGTGGGCAGCAGATACGCAGTATTTT. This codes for CASSLEAWAADTQYF.

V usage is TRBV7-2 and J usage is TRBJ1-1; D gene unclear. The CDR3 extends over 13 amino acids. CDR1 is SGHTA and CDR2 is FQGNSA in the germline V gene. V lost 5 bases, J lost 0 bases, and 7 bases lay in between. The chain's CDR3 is CASSPSMNTEAFF. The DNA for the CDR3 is TGTGCCAGCAGCCCCTCGATGAACACTGAAGCTTTCTTT.

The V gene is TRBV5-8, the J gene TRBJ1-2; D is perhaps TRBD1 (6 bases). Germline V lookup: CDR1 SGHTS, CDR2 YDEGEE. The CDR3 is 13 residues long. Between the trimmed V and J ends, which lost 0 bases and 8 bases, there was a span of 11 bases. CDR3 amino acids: CASSLEGTRGYTF. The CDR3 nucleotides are TGTGCCAGCAGCTTGGAGGGGACACGAGGCTACACCTTC.

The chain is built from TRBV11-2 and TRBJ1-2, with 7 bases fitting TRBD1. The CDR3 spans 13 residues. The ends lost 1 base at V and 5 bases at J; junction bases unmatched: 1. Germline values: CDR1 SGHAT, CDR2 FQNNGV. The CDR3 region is CASSLGQGYGYTF. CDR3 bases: TGTGCCAGCAGCTTAGGACAGGGTTATGGCTACACCTTC.

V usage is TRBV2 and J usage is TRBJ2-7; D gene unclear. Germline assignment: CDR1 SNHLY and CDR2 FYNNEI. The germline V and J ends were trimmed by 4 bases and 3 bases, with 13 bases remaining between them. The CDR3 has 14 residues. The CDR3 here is CASSGFQGLYEQYF. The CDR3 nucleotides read TGTGCCAGCAGTGGATTCCAAGGGCTCTACGAGCAGTACTTC.